This T cell receptor beta chain was sequenced during a study of human CD8 memory T cell subsets (dated by TCRdb to about 2020). A note on the overall study: The clonal relationships among stem-like (TSTEM), progenitor exhausted-like (TPEX) and effector memory CD8+ T cell subsets were assessed by comparing the TCRbeta repertoires of these subsets. TCRbeta repertoires were obtained from roughly 6 donors, each contributing TSTEM, TPEX and effector memory subsets.

TCRdb records NextSeq 550 as the sequencer. A Human TCR Profiling Kit was used to prepare UMI-labeled 5' RACE TCRbeta libraries. Every TCRbeta library was prepared in parallel with an identical number of PCR cycles. As for the authors' bioinformatics: Between roughly 3,000 and 18,000 functional CDR3beta clonotypes were contained in each TCRbeta library. MIGEC 1.2.9 was used for UMI extraction and consensus assembly, with a minimum of three reads required per UMI. MiXCR 3.0.3 was used to extract the in-frame CDR3beta repertoires. Each sample was downsampled to 42,000 randomly selected UMIs before diversity metrics were computed in VDJtools 1.2.1. Repertoire overlap metrics D, R and F2 were calculated in VDJtools for the top 3,000 clones of each sample pair. After the reads were reprocessed by TCRdb, one entry was made per CDR3 protein sequence, with no DNA. What appears here as the V and J calls and clone size reflects TCRdb's work, not the paper's. The table for this sample records around 6,300 distinct CDR3 sequences. About 20% of the sample lies in the top ten.

CCR7+ PD-1+ TIGIT+ early differentiated memory cells with dysfunctional, exhausted-like traits were defined as progenitor exhausted-like memory CD8+ T cells (TPEX). Density gradient separation was used to isolate peripheral blood mononuclear cells from buffy coats of healthy donors. Negative magnetic separation using EasySep or MojoSort CD8+ T cell isolation kits was how the study enriched total CD8+ T cells. For each subset, total RNA was extracted using an RNeasy Mini Kit from duplicate vials of 150,000 sorted CD8+ T cells. PBMCs were used either fresh or after cryopreservation in fetal bovine serum containing approximately 10% DMSO. Fluorescence-activated cell sorting on a FACSAria III was used to sort the CD8+ T cell subsets to purity. About this clonotype: There is no known antigen for this receptor.

CDR1 LNHDA and CDR2 SQIVND were looked up in the germline V gene (reference sequence). The CDR3 runs 13 amino acids, cysteine and phenylalanine included. The coding DNA is unavailable. Results the study describes overall, beyond this receptor: Greater repertoire diversity in TSTEM than in TPEX subsets was suggested by Chao1 estimates, potentially reflecting a broader range of specificities. Clonotypes were shared with effector memory cells by both stem-like subsets, but only minimal overlap was found between TSTEM and TPEX repertoires, suggesting distinct antigen spectra. Only TCRbeta chains were sequenced, and repertoire comparisons rested on over five donors tested with paired t-tests and Bonferroni correction. Normalized Shannon-Wiener diversity was similarly high in the TSTEM and TPEX subsets, while the effector memory subsets were comparatively less diverse.

Sample: CD8+ T cells from PBMCs. The TCR was taken from a human donor in good health. The chain joins TRBV19 to TRBJ2-3; TCRdb gives TRBD1 as the D gene, but with no DNA this cannot be confirmed. The CDR3: CASRPGGTDTQYF.